One and the same sample provided the 4 T cell receptor beta chains below, sequenced in a study of blood T cells in healthy people across ages. A sample-barcoded 5' primer and a J-beta primer mix were used in a second PCR of roughly 7 to 11 cycles. TCRdb re-derived calls from the 5' RACE reads in MiXCR, one entry per CDR3 protein. The table lists 750,000 to 950,000 distinct CDR3 sequences, almost 30% of them singletons. These sequences were also reported in another study, on T cells of mothers and their children.

The sample taken for sequencing was blood. These receptors originate from a woman in her 40s in good health.

V usage is TRBV20-1 and J usage is TRBJ1-5; 9 bases are a match to TRBD1. The CDR3 sequence is 13 residues long. Germline V gene sequence: CDR1 DFQATT, CDR2 SNEGSKA (reference sequence). Trimming took 0 bases from V and 9 from J; bases not matched to a gene: 3. The CDR3, as DNA: TGCAGTGCTAGAGAACCGGGACAGGGGCCCCAGCATTTT. It specifies CSAREPGQGPQHF.

This clonotype was observed many times. The rearrangement links TRBV10-3 to TRBJ2-1, with 7 nucleotides matching TRBD1. V shed 2 bases and J 7 bases; nucleotides not matched to a gene: 2. The germline gives CDR1 ENHRY, CDR2 SYGVKD. CDR3 length: 13 amino acids. The CDR3 nucleotides are TGTGCCATCAGTGAGCAGGGGGTGAATGAGCAGTTCTTC. This encodes CAISEQGVNEQFF.

This clonotype was detected ten times or more. This may arise from a read error, as a much more abundant clone is one base away. CDR3 DNA: TGTGCCAGCAGGCGCGCCTACGAGCAGTACTTC. Protein sequence: CASRRAYEQYF. The rearrangement uses TRBV2 and TRBJ2-7; no clear D. CDR3 length: 11 residues. Per the germline V gene, CDR1 is SNHLY and CDR2 is FYNNEI. The ends were cut back, 6 bases at V and 2 bases at J, with 5 bases in the middle.

A few counts support this clonotype. This chain links TRBV7-9 with TRBJ2-3; TRBD1 aligns across 10 bases. CDR1 and CDR2 from the germline V gene are SEHNR and FQNEAQ (reference sequence). V lost 3 bases, J lost 4 bases, and 4 bases stayed unmatched. The CDR3 runs to 15 residues. Written as DNA, the CDR3 is TGTGCCAGCAGCTTGGGGACAGGGGTGTCAGATACGCAGTATTTT. It encodes CASSLGTGVSDTQYF. Full variable domain (remainder filled in from reference TRBV7-9 and TRBJ2-3): DTGVSQNPRHKITKRGQNVTFRCDPISEHNRLYWYRQTLGQGPEFLTYFQNEAQLEKSRLLSDRFSAERPKGSFSTLEIQRTEQGDSAMYLCASSLGTGVSDTQYFGPGTRLTVL.